This is a list of T cell receptor beta chains from one sample in a study of identical twins. TCRdb independently ran MiXCR on the 5' RACE reads; one entry per CDR3 protein. The table has about 520,000 distinct CDR3 sequences, under 25% seen once. The sample was also linked to a second study, of T cells expressing NK-cell markers.

Sequenced input: CD4+ T cells sorted from blood. These receptors originate from a woman aged 18-29 years in good health. The conserved cysteine and the conserved F or W are not part of the CDR3 here.

j_call cdr3_length v_call cdr3_aa
TRBJ2-3 12 TRBV20-1 SASYSGRADTQY
TRBJ2-1 15 TRBV7-9 ASSLGVKGSGANEQF
TRBJ1-2 13 TRBV6-5 ASSYQFGQGTGYT
TRBJ2-7 12 TRBV9 ASSVAGAAPEQY
TRBJ2-1 12 TRBV6-2/TRBV6-3 ASSYRQVNNEQF
TRBJ1-4 10 TRBV29-1 SGRTGGEKLF
TRBJ2-6 13 TRBV6-5 ASSSGLTGANVLT
TRBJ1-5 15 TRBV12-3/TRBV12-4 ASSLGAGTGGFQPQH
TRBJ1-4 12 TRBV12-3/TRBV12-4 ASTSGTEERKLF
TRBJ1-4 15 TRBV3-1 ASSHNSLNREREKLF
TRBJ2-6 16 TRBV21-1 ASSKVGQGVSGANVLT
TRBJ1-6 12 TRBV20-1 SALDRGGNSPLH
TRBJ2-2 12 TRBV6-5 ASSYSGNTGELF
TRBJ2-5 13 TRBV6-1 ASSEYQADLSVQY
TRBJ2-4 12 TRBV12-3/TRBV12-4 ASSPGRSINIQY
TRBJ1-3 13 TRBV29-1 SAALGQGGGNTIY
TRBJ2-7 12 TRBV10-3 AIGAVLESYEQY
TRBJ1-4 10 TRBV4-2 ASSTFREKLF
TRBJ2-2 11 TRBV20-1 SASETGTGELF
TRBJ2-7 12 TRBV10-2 ASKGGIAQYEQY
TRBJ2-5 8 TRBV29-1 SVVGETQY
TRBJ2-7 11 TRBV20-1 SAKRLAADEQY
TRBJ2-3 12 TRBV6-5 ASSYGTQQDTQY
TRBJ2-5 12 TRBV10-3 AIAIGTGEETQY
TRBJ2-3 9 TRBV6-5 ASRGADTQY
TRBJ1-1 12 TRBV7-8 ASSNNQVGTEAF
TRBJ1-2 12 TRBV6-1 ASTLTGRNYGYT
TRBJ2-1 17 TRBV6-5 ASSYSAPTSGRIYSEQF
TRBJ2-1 13 TRBV6-1 ASSLTGTSDNEQF
TRBJ1-5 12 TRBV19 ASGGLTGGQPQH
TRBJ2-7 12 TRBV12-3/TRBV12-4 ASTPHGDSYEQY
TRBJ2-3 12 TRBV9 ASSPSGRTDTQY
TRBJ2-3 12 TRBV2 ASSGLAGRDTQY
TRBJ2-1 10 TRBV29-1 SAGGLYNEQF
TRBJ1-1 11 TRBV20-1 SAPRTGVTEAF
TRBJ1-1 11 TRBV20-1 SASGRANTEAF
TRBJ2-5 13 TRBV20-1 SARQTSGGWETQY
TRBJ2-6 11 TRBV20-1 SAILSGANVLT
TRBJ2-1 15 TRBV15 ATSRDLAGAVYNEQF
TRBJ2-1 15 TRBV20-1 SARSSGGSSSYNEQF
TRBJ1-5 15 TRBV6-5 ASSYSTGSWSNQPQH
TRBJ1-2 13 TRBV5-1 ASSRGAVNYEGYT
TRBJ2-6 13 TRBV10-3 ATGGPSSGANVLT
TRBJ2-6 12 TRBV20-1 SARNRVGANVLT
TRBJ1-2 14 TRBV20-1 SAYSPGQGIGYGYT
TRBJ2-1 13 TRBV5-1 ASSLPPTFNNEQF
TRBJ2-1 11 TRBV18 ASSPPGGDEQF
TRBJ2-3 14 TRBV20-1 SASPTSGGMWDTQY
TRBJ2-7 12 TRBV7-2 ASSFTRDTYEQY
TRBJ1-1 14 TRBV20-1 SARLNGGGRNTEAF
TRBJ2-7 11 TRBV9 ASGSASSYEQY
TRBJ1-1 13 TRBV5-1 ASSSTGALGTEAF
TRBJ2-2 15 TRBV6-2/TRBV6-3 ASSYLAGGAKTGELF
TRBJ2-6 15 TRBV5-1 ASSSLPAYSGANVLT
TRBJ2-1 12 TRBV20-1 SAREVRETNEQF
TRBJ2-1 12 TRBV5-1 ASSLVAGDNEQF
TRBJ1-1 11 TRBV20-1 SASQGADTEAF